This TCR beta chain was obtained from a study of T-cell reconstitution after alpha-beta-depleted transplantation in children. Study-wide findings and caveats: Reports say that about two months after transplant, the alpha-beta T cells came out of several hundred graft clones that had expanded. Certain patients had high TCRbeta diversity at day 60, and it came from recipient T cells and thymic progenitors that survived. Once a year had passed after transplant, T-cell counts and diversity came mostly from newly produced T cells.

Unique molecular identifiers were incorporated when the TCRbeta library was constructed. Via MiXCR, TCRdb re-called the PCR reads, giving one row per CDR3 protein. Among about 460,000 distinct CDR3 sequences, roughly a tenth were seen once, and the ten largest hold approximately 2%. Concerning this clonotype: Antigen unknown. Given a much more abundant clone one base away, this may be a read error.

This clonotype was obtained from a child aged 2 to 15 with inherited bone marrow failure, due to receive a stem cell transplant. The starting material was PBMCs, obtained before TCRalphabeta/CD19-depleted stem cell transplant.

CDR3 in amino acids: CASTLAGPPYEQYF. The CDR3, as DNA: TGTGCCAGCACCCTAGCGGGACCCCCCTACGAGCAGTACTTC. This chain links TRBV13 with TRBJ2-7; 9 nucleotides align to TRBD2. With 7 bases clipped from V and 2 bases from J, the junction kept 6 bases outside the gene matches. Per the germline V gene, CDR1 is PRHDT and CDR2 is FYEKMQ (reference sequence). CDR3 length: 14 amino acids. The full variable domain, rest sourced from reference TRBV13 and TRBJ2-7, is AAGVIQSPRHLIKEKRETATLKCYPIPRHDTVYWYQQGPGQDPQFLISFYEKMQSDKGSIPDRFSAQQFSDYHSELNMSSLELGDSALYFCASTLAGPPYEQYFGPGTRLTVT.